The 13 T cell receptor beta chains listed next were all sequenced from one sample in a study of shared clonotypes between healthy human individuals. This table comes from immunoSEQ multiplex PCR, and its TCRdb copy is limited to in-frame clones, with some not included. The data show approximately 710,000 clones, 90% seen once. Sequenced sample: memory CD8+ T cells from PBMCs. Subset indicated: CD45RO+ cells pooled with CCR7-negative TemRA cells. These receptor sequences come from a young man in good health. Some clones in this sample may be carry-over from other donors' samples.

Details on this clone: Mismatch with germline at one junction end may stem from a read error. The rearrangement joins TRBV15 to TRBJ2-1; 9 bases agree with TRBD2. The CDR3 consists of 18 residues. Germline lookup yields CDR1 LNHNV and CDR2 YYDKDF (reference sequence). For the CDR3, the DNA is TGTGCCACCAGCAGAGATGTTCGCCTAGCGGGGACCTACAATGGGCAGTTCTTC. Residues: CATSRDVRLAGTYNGQFF.

The V and J genes are TRBV27 and TRBJ2-7; TRBD2 agrees at 7 bases. Germline V gene sequence: CDR1 MNHEY, CDR2 SMNVEV (reference sequence). The CDR3 runs to 17 residues. V lost 5 bases, J lost 2 bases, and 15 bases stayed unmatched. The CDR3 sequence: CASSPAGRVGVAYEQYF. Written as DNA, the CDR3 is TGTGCCAGCAGTCCGGCGGGGAGGGTGGGAGTAGCCTACGAGCAGTACTTC.

The chain links TRBV7-9 to TRBJ2-1, with D maybe TRBD2 (6 bases). V lost 5 bases and J 8 bases, leaving 10 bases between the germline ends. This CDR3 has 12 amino acids. Germline V gives CDR1 SEHNR, CDR2 FQNEAQ (reference sequence). The CDR3 is CASSAGGDEQFF. The CDR3 DNA is TGTGCCAGCAGCGCCGGAGGGGATGAGCAGTTCTTC.

The rearrangement joins TRBV4-1 to TRBJ2-1; D is unresolved. V was pared by 6 bases and J by 5 bases, with 14 bases between. The V gene's germline CDR1 is MGHRA and CDR2 YSYEKL. The CDR3 is made up of 14 amino acids. This chain's CDR3 is CASSPERAHNEQFF. DNA of the CDR3: TGCGCCAGCAGTCCCGAAAGGGCCCACAATGAGCAGTTCTTC.

V and J are TRBV14 and TRBJ2-7; a weak D match, TRBD1 (6 bases). The CDR3 covers 16 residues. Deletions cut 0 bases from V and 4 bases from J, with 16 bases between. Germline CDR1 SGHDN, CDR2 FVKESK. The CDR3 region has the DNA TGTGCCAGCAGCCAAGATGAGGCAGGGGTACCGTACGAGCAGTACTTC. Protein product: CASSQDEAGVPYEQYF.

Only one count was recorded for this clone. CDR3 in amino acids: CASTEWFSGANVLTF. The DNA of the CDR3 is TGTGCCAGCACGGAATGGTTCTCTGGGGCCAACGTCCTGACTTTC. This chain joins TRBV28 and TRBJ2-6; D call uncertain. The V end lost 7 bases, the J end lost 0 bases, and 10 bases lay between the germline ends. Germline V gene lookup returns CDR1 MDHEN and CDR2 SYDVKM. The CDR3 is made up of 15 amino acids.

CDR3 protein: CASSQGPNYGYTF. The CDR3 region has the DNA TGTGCCAGCAGCCAAGGACCGAACTATGGCTACACCTTC. This sequence joins TRBV7-9 and TRBJ1-2; unclear D gene. The CDR3 length is 13 residues. Germline V gene data show CDR1 as SEHNR and CDR2 as FQNEAQ (reference sequence). The V gene lost 5 bases and the J gene lost 2 bases, with 9 bases spanning the gap.

This clone was counted once. CDR3: CASSQEEDYSYEQYF. The CDR3 DNA sequence: TGCGCCAGCAGCCAAGAAGAGGACTACTCCTACGAGCAGTACTTC. V usage is TRBV4-1 and J usage is TRBJ2-7, with a tentative D call TRBD2 (6 bases). V dropped 0 bases and J dropped 0 bases, with 9 bases sitting between them. Germline V gene data show CDR1 as MGHRA and CDR2 as YSYEKL. CDR3 size: 15 residues.

CDR3 DNA: TGCGCCAGCAGCCAAGATTCAACAGGGTACCCTCCGAATGAGCAGTTCTTC. This gives the protein CASSQDSTGYPPNEQFF. The chain joins TRBV4-1 to TRBJ2-1; weak D call: TRBD1 (6 bases). Germline lookup yields CDR1 MGHRA and CDR2 YSYEKL. V dropped 0 bases and J dropped 7 bases, with 19 bases sitting between them. The CDR3 loop spans 17 amino acids.

The CDR3 protein is CASSEQQGTTDTQYF. The CDR3 nucleotides read TGTGCCAGTAGTGAGCAACAGGGGACAACAGATACGCAGTATTTT. The chain links TRBV19 to TRBJ2-3; 7 nucleotides align to TRBD1. The V gene end was trimmed by 5 bases and the J gene end by 3 bases; junction bases not matched to a gene: 8. The germline V gene has CDR1 LNHDA and CDR2 SQIVND (reference sequence). The CDR3 totals 15 residues.

The J gene is TRBJ1-2, the V gene TRBV2; D uncertain. The V gene's germline CDR1 is SNHLY and CDR2 FYNNEI. This CDR3 comprises 17 residues. V lost 8 bases to trimming and J lost 3 bases, with 25 bases between them. CDR3 sequence reads: CASWGIAMEEKDYGYTF. CDR3 DNA: TGTGCCAGCTGGGGAATTGCGATGGAGGAGAAAGACTATGGCTACACCTTC.

V is TRBV28 and J is TRBJ2-3; 13 positions match TRBD2. Trimming removed 1 base from V and 5 bases from J; junction bases left unmatched: 9. From germline, CDR1 is MDHEN and CDR2 SYDVKM. CDR3 length: 18 residues. CDR3 residues: CASSLFWGTSGTEDTQYF. CDR3 nucleotides: TGTGCCAGCAGTTTATTTTGGGGGACTAGCGGGACTGAAGATACGCAGTATTTT.

This chain joins TRBV11-2 and TRBJ2-1; 8 bases match TRBD2. V trimming: 4 bases; J trimming: 2 bases; junction bases outside the gene matches: 7. Germline V lookup: CDR1 SGHAT, CDR2 FQNNGV. This CDR3 is built from 16 residues. This chain's CDR3 is CASSSRPAGAYNEQFF. The CDR3 nucleotides are TGTGCCAGCAGCTCCCGGCCAGCGGGGGCCTACAATGAGCAGTTCTTC.